The T cell receptor (beta chain) described here comes from a study of blood T cells in healthy people across ages. V was clipped by 5 bases and J by 0 bases, with 11 bases between them. The germline V gene encodes CDR1 SGHVS and CDR2 FNYEAQ. The CDR3 runs 16 residues. Primed by a sample-barcoded 5' primer and a J-beta primer mix, a second PCR proceeded for about 6 to 11 cycles. TCRdb re-called the 5' RACE reads through MiXCR, storing one row per CDR3 protein. The table lists about 570,000 distinct CDR3 sequences, 27% of them singletons, with around 18% in the top ten. This TCR was sampled from a woman in her seventies in good health. The rearrangement uses TRBV7-6 and TRBJ2-6; D remains ambiguous. The sequenced sample consisted of blood. Here the CDR3 DNA reads TGTGCCAGCAGCGCAACGCTCTACTCTGGGGCCAACGTCCTGACTTTC. As protein: CASSATLYSGANVLTF.